One TCR beta chain is described in this entry. The antigen is not known. Purity exceeded 98% in all sorted populations. The sequenced template was cDNA made from the entire isolated RNA. For naive, central memory and regulatory T cell samples, reads averaged roughly 3.5 million. Generated by immunoSEQ multiplex PCR, the TCRdb table keeps only in-frame clones and is missing some. The sample gives approximately 270,000 clones, 14% of which show up once; 0.015% to 0.02% is in the top ten. Trimming took 5 bases from V and 11 from J, leaving 24 bases between them. The CDR3 is 15 amino acids. Germline V gene data show CDR1 as MNHNS and CDR2 as SASEGT. The data belong to a study of beta chain features in type 1 diabetes. Looking at the study overall: All samples yielded roughly 100 million examined sorted cells. General study points: Among patients with Type 1 diabetes, TCRB CDR3s were moderately but significantly shorter in every one of the four CD4+ subsets. Insertions were fewer and deletions more numerous at VDJ junctions in type 1 diabetes patients.

This clonotype was sampled from a man younger than 40 with type 1 diabetes. The chain joins TRBV6-1 to TRBJ1-1; no definite D call. What was sequenced was naive CD4+ T cells from blood. The CDR3: CASSPTRSRRVLAFF. Written as DNA, the CDR3 is TGTGCCAGCAGTCCCACGAGGAGTCGTCGGGTGTTGGCTTTCTTT.